This TCR beta chain was retrieved from a study of blood T cell repertoires in COVID-19. Study in general: In each case, the material was cDNA or gDNA derived from T cells, B-cell-depleted T cells, or PBMCs.

The Seattle patients joined while their infection was active and were tracked longitudinally afterward. To note about this clone: Additional DNA sequences in this sample encode the identical CDR3.

Per the original data handling: Estimation of nucleated cell counts was performed using reference gene primer amplification. The method was immunoSEQ multiplex PCR; TCRdb's version includes in-frame clones alone and lacks a portion of them. V, J and clone size derive from that table, while D and trimming were established from the DNA sequence. Of around 210,000 clones in the sample, about 82% were seen once. This receptor was identified in a man over 45 with COVID-19, enrolled during active disease. The sequenced sample was peripheral blood.

CDR3 loop: CSATSGHEQYF. The CDR3 DNA follows: TGCAGTGCTACCTCAGGGCACGAGCAGTACTTC. The chain combines TRBV20-1 with TRBJ2-7; D perhaps matches TRBD1 (5 bases). Per germline, CDR1 DFQATT and CDR2 SNEGSKA (reference sequence). V was pared by 4 bases and J by 5 bases, with 9 bases between. CDR3 length: 11 amino acids.